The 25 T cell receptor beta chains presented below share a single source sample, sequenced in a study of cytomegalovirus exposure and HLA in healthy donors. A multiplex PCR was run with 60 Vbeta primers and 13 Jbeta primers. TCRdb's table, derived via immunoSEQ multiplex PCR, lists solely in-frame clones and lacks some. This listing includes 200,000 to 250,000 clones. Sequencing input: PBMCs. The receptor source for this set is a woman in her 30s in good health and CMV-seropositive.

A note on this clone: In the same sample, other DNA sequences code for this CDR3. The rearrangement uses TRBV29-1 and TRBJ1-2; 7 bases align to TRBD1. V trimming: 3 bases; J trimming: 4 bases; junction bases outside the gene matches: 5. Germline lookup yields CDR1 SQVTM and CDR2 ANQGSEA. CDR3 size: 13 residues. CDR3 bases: TGCAGCGTTGATACGGGACAGAGCTATGGCTACACCTTC. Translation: CSVDTGQSYGYTF. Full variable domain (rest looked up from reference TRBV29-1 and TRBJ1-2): SAVISQKPSRDICQRGTSLTIQCQVDSQVTMMFWYRQQPGQSLTLIATANQGSEATYESGFVIDKFPISRPNLTFSTLTVSNMSPEDSSIYLCSVDTGQSYGYTFGSGTRLTVV.

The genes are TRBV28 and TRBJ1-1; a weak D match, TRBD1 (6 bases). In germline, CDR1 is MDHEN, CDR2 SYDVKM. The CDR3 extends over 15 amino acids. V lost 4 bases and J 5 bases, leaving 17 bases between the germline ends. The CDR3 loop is CASSSVQGKWTEAFF. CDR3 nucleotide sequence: TGTGCCAGCAGTTCCGTACAGGGAAAGTGGACTGAAGCTTTCTTT.

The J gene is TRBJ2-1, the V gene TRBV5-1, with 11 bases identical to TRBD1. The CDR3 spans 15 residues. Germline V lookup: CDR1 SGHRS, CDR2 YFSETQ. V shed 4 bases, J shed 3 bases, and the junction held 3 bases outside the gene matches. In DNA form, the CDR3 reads TGCGCCAGCAGCCCTGGGACAGGGGGCTACAATGAGCAGTTCTTC. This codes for CASSPGTGGYNEQFF.

The CDR3 sequence: CASSYLGASYEQYF. The CDR3 region has the DNA TGTGCCAGCAGTTATTTGGGGGCTTCCTACGAGCAGTACTTC. V usage is TRBV6-5 and J usage is TRBJ2-5; tentatively, D is TRBD1 (6 bases). With the DNA end fitting TRBJ2-7 better, the J assignment may be wrong. The germline CDR1 and CDR2 sequences are MNHEY and SVGAGI. The length of the CDR3 is 14 residues.

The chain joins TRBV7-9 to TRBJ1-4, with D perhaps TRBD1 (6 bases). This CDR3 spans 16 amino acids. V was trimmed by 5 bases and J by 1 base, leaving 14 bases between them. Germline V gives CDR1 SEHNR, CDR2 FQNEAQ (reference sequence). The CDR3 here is CASSGGQLQTNEKLFF. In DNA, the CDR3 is TGTGCCAGCAGCGGAGGACAGCTTCAAACTAATGAAAAACTGTTTTTT.

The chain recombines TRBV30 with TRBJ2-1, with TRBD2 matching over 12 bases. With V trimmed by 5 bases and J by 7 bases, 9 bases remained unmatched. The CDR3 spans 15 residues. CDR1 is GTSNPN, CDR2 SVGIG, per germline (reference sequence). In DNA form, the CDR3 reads TGTGCCTGGGTGGGACTAGCGGGTATAAGGAATGAGCAGTTCTTC. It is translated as CAWVGLAGIRNEQFF.

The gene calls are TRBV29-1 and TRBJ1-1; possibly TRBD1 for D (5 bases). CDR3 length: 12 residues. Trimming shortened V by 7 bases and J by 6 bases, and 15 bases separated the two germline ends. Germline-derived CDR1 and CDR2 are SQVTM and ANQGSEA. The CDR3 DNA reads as TGCAGCGCCCTTTGGGGGGACGCTGAAGCTTTCTTT. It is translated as CSALWGDAEAFF.

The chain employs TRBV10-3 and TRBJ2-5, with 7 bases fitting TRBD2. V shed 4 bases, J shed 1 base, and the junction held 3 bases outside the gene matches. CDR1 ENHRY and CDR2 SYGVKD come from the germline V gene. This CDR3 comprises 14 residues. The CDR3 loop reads CAISGGTTQETQYF. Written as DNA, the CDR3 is TGTGCCATCAGTGGCGGGACTACCCAAGAGACCCAGTACTTC.

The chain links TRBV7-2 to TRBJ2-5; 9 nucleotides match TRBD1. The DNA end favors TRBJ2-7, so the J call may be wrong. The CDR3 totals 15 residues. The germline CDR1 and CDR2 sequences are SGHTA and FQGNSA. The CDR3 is CASSPGTGKNYEQYF. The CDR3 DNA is TGTGCCAGCAGCCCCGGGACAGGGAAGAACTACGAGCAGTACTTC.

CDR3 amino acids: CASSLGTGDGRQPQHF. The CDR3 region has the DNA TGCGCCAGCAGCTTGGGGACAGGGGATGGAAGACAGCCCCAGCATTTT. The V and J genes are TRBV5-1 and TRBJ1-5; 9 nucleotides match TRBD1. The CDR3 totals 16 residues. Looked up from germline, CDR1 is SGHRS and CDR2 is YFSETQ. Unmatched junction bases numbered 8, after V lost 0 bases and J lost 7 bases.

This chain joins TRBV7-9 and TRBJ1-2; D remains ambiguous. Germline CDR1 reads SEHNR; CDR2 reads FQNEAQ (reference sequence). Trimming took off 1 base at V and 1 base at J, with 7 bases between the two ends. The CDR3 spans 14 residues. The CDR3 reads CASSLGQVNYGYTF. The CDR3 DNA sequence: TGTGCCAGCAGCTTAGGGCAGGTTAACTATGGCTACACCTTC.

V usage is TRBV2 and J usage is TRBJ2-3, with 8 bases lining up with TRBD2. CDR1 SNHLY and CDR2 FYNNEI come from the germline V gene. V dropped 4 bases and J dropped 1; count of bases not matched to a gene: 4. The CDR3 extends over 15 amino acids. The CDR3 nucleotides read TGTGCCAGCAGTGTCCAAGCGGGGGGCACAGATACGCAGTATTTT. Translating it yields CASSVQAGGTDTQYF.

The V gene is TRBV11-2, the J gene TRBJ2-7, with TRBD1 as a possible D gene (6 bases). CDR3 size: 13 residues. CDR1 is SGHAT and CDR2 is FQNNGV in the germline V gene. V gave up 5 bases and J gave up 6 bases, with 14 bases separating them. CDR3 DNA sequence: TGTGCCAGCAGCATTCGCCAACAGGGCGAGCAGTACTTC. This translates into CASSIRQQGEQYF.

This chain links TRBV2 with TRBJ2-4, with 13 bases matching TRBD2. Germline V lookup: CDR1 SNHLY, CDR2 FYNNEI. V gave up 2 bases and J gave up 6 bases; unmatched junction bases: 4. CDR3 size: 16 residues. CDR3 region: CASSETSGGAANIQYF. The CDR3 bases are TGTGCCAGCAGTGAAACTAGCGGGGGGGCCGCAAACATTCAGTACTTC.

CDR3 in DNA: TGTGCCAGCAGCTTGGAGCTAGCGGGCACCAATGAGCAGTTCTTC. Protein product: CASSLELAGTNEQFF. The V call is TRBV5-4, the J call TRBJ2-1; the match to TRBD2 covers 8 bases. Germline values: CDR1 SGHNT, CDR2 YYREEE (reference sequence). After removal of 0 bases from V and 6 bases from J, the junction contained 5 bases not matched to a gene. The CDR3 contains 15 residues.

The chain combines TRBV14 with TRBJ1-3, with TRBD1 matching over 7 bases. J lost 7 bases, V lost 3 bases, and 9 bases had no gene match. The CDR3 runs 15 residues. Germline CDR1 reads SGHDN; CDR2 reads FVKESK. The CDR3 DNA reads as TGTGCCAGCAGCCACCTCGACAGGGATCTGAACACCATATATTTT. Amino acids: CASSHLDRDLNTIYF.

The CDR3 coding sequence is TGTGCCAGCAGCCCTAGCGGGAGCCACGAGCAGTACTTC. This translates into CASSPSGSHEQYF. The chain carries TRBV11-2 and TRBJ2-7, with 10 bases lining up with TRBD2. V shed 5 bases and J 5 bases; nucleotides not matched to a gene: 3. CDR1 SGHAT and CDR2 FQNNGV come from the germline V gene. The CDR3 is 13 residues long.

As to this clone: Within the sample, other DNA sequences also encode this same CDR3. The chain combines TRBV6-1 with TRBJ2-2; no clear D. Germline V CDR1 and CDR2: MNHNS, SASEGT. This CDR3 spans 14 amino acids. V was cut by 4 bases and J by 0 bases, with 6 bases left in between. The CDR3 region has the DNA TGTGCCAGCAGTGCGTCTCCGAACACCGGGGAGCTGTTTTTT. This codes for CASSASPNTGELFF.

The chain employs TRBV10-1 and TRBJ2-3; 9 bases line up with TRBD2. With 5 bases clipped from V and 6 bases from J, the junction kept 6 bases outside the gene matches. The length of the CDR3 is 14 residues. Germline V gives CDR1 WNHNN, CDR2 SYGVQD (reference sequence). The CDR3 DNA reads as TGCGCCAGCAGTCCTAGCGGGAATAGGGATACGCAGTATTTT. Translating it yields CASSPSGNRDTQYF.

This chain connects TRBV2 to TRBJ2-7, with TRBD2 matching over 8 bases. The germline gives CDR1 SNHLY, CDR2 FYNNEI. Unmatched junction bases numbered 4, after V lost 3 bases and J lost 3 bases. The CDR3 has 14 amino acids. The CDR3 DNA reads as TGTGCCAGCAGTGACTGGACTAGCAGCTACGAGCAGTACTTC. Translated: CASSDWTSSYEQYF.

The CDR3 bases are TGTGCCAGCAGCTTCCGGGACAGGGAGAAGTACGAGCAGTACTTC. It is translated as CASSFRDREKYEQYF. The chain links TRBV5-6 to TRBJ2-7, with TRBD1 matching 9 bases. Per the germline V gene, CDR1 is SGHDT and CDR2 is YYEEEE. J was trimmed by 4 bases and V by 2 bases; bases with no gene match: 7. The CDR3 has 15 residues.

CDR3 nucleotides: TGCGCCAGCAGCTCGGAGGGGGGGGCGCGAGGAAACATTCAGTACTTC. It specifies CASSSEGGARGNIQYF. This rearrangement joins TRBV5-1 to TRBJ2-4; D is possibly TRBD2 (7 bases). The germline V gene encodes CDR1 SGHRS and CDR2 YFSETQ. The CDR3 has 16 residues. The germline V and J ends were trimmed by 3 bases and 6 bases, with 19 bases remaining between them. Looking up the rest from reference TRBV5-1 and TRBJ2-4 gives the full variable domain: KAGVTQTPRYLIKTRGQQVTLSCSPISGHRSVSWYQQTPGQGLQFLFEYFSETQRNKGNFPGRFSGRQFSNSRSEMNVSTLELGDSALYLCASSSEGGARGNIQYFGAGTRLSVL.

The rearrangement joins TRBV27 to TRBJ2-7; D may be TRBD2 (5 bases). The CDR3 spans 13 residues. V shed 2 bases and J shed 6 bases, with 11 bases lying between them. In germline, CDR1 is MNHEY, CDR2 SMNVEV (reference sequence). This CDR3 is CASSLEDRGEQYF. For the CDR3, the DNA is TGTGCCAGCAGTTTAGAGGACCGGGGCGAGCAGTACTTC.

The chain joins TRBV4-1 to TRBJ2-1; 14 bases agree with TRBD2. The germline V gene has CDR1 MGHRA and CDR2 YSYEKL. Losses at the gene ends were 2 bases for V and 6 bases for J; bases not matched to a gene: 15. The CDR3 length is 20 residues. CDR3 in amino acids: CASSQPWPTSGGARGNEQFF. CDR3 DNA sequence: TGCGCCAGCAGCCAACCCTGGCCGACTAGCGGGGGGGCTCGGGGCAATGAGCAGTTCTTC.

The CDR3 coding sequence is TGTGCCAGCAGCGCAGGGACAGGAGGATATGGCTACACCTTC. This sequence encodes CASSAGTGGYGYTF. The J gene is TRBJ1-2, the V gene TRBV7-2; 8 bases match TRBD1. Germline V gene sequence: CDR1 SGHTA, CDR2 FQGNSA. V lost 5 bases to trimming and J lost 5 bases; unmatched junction nucleotides: 7. The CDR3 sequence is 14 residues long.